Described below is a single TCR beta chain sequence and its context. Its specific antigen is unknown. Per-base quality was not reported, and no clone a single base away is much larger than it. The data are from a study of Siglec-9 on CD8 T cells in melanoma (dated by TCRdb to about 2019). Study-wide context: Siglec-9 expression on CD8+ T cells and the role of Siglec-9 in regulating T cells in the melanoma tumor microenvironment were investigated in the study. Study-level results and caveats: According to the reported findings, Siglec-9 marked and regulated a subset of effector memory CD8+ T cells that seemed to build up inside melanoma tumors.

The CDR1 and CDR2 encoded by the germline V gene are ENHRY and SYGVKD. CDR3 length: 16 amino acids, cysteine to phenylalanine. Of the read, only the CDR3 DNA is kept; its 48 bases are in frame from base 1. Trimming removed 10 bases from V and 0 bases from J, leaving 21 bases between the germline ends. The protocol used for the library was the immunoSEQ multiplex PCR assay. TCRdb carries this immuneACCESS record with in-frame sequences only. Its versions omit some clonotypes, under half of them owing to an unresolved V gene in the studies checked, with the rest unexplained. The sample table shows almost 30,000 clones, and 80% are seen once. The top ten clonotypes cover about 6% of the sample.

The sequence was obtained from a human donor in good health. Sequencing used Siglec-9- CD8+ T cells sorted from blood. The cell subset or site label, as the study defines it: CD8 T cells lacking Siglec-9. Here the chain combines TRBV10-3 and TRBJ1-2; TRBD1 is perhaps the D gene, given 5 matching bases. The nucleotides read TGTGCCACCCTAGGGGAAGCCCTAGGCTCTAACTATGGCTACACCTTC. It encodes CATLGEALGSNYGYTF.